A single sample is the source of the 3 T cell receptor beta chains below, sequenced in a study of metastatic and nonmetastatic thyroid tumors. Thyroid surgery took place with no prior treatment in any patient. Using MiXCR, TCRdb reanalyzed the PCR reads. The sample shows about 14,000 clones, around a third of them seen only once. Sequenced input: tumor tissue. The origin of the receptors is a female donor with papillary thyroid cancer or a benign thyroid nodule (not recorded which). Some clones in this sample may be carry-over from other donors' samples.

V is TRBV5-1 and J is TRBJ2-3; 11 nucleotides align to TRBD2. The germline CDR1 and CDR2 sequences are SGHRS and YFSETQ. The CDR3 contains 16 residues. V shed 3 bases, J shed 1 base, and the junction held 4 bases outside the gene matches. The CDR3, as DNA: TGCGCCAGCAGCTCGACTAGCGGGACCGGCACAGATACGCAGTATTTT. Residues: CASSSTSGTGTDTQYF.

The chain uses TRBV20-1 and TRBJ1-2; D might be TRBD1 (6 bases). The CDR3 is made up of 14 amino acids. V was pared by 6 bases and J by 1 base, with 15 bases between. The germline V gene encodes CDR1 DFQATT and CDR2 SNEGSKA (reference sequence). The CDR3: CSAHPGQLNYGYTF. CDR3 DNA: TGCAGTGCCCATCCGGGACAACTTAACTATGGCTACACCTTC.

This clone was seen more than once but under ten times. The rearrangement uses TRBV27 and TRBJ2-1; the D is unclear. Germline CDR1 MNHEY, CDR2 SMNVEV (reference sequence). The length of the CDR3 is 14 residues. Trimming removed 5 bases from V and 10 bases from J, with 18 bases in between. The CDR3 bases are TGTGCCAGCAGTCCGCAACTGAACCTCTTGGAGCAGTTCTTC. Amino acid sequence: CASSPQLNLLEQFF.